This T cell receptor beta chain was obtained from a study of T cell repertoires in cytomegalovirus infection (dated by TCRdb to the late 2010s). As for the study more broadly: Donor HLA type was relevant to the analysis, because carriage of CMV infection together with the matching HLA type was indicated by public TCR beta signatures. What the study reported, not specific to this receptor: In both this cohort and an independent roughly 350-donor cohort, the cumulative frequency of public TCR beta family members distinguished carriers of CMV infection plus the relevant HLA type. In the ex vivo response, HLA-C-restricted CMV-specific TCR beta clonotypes were dominant, and in two of eight donors the single most frequent clonotype came from this HLA-C-restricted group.

Via the germline V gene, CDR1 is MGHRA and CDR2 YSYEKL. The CDR3, cysteine through phenylalanine, is 14 amino acids long. The CDR3 DNA has 42 bases and is translated from base 1. The instrument was an Illumina HiSeq 1500. The public reads were quality trimmed at Q25 with fastp and then assembled into clones with MiXCR by TCRdb, keeping productive beta chains. All rows with the same CDR3 protein become a single entry with the most common DNA and genes. Here the sample has about 440,000 distinct CDR3 sequences; approximately 30% occur a single time. Roughly 13% of the sample rests with the top ten. As concerns this clonotype: Its recognized antigen is unknown. The junction and the germline gene differ at one end; a read error may be behind it.

This TCR was recovered from a human donor in good health (CMV status not recorded). Some clones in this sample may be carry-over from other donors' samples. The sample comprised PBMCs. This receptor chain uses TRBV4-1 and TRBJ1-5, with no reliable assignment of the D segment. DNA sequence: TGCGCCAGCAGCAAAGATCAGGATCCCCAGCCCCAGCATTTT. The encoded protein is CASSKDQDPQPQHF.